What follows are 27 T cell receptor beta chains derived from one specimen sequenced in a study of blood T cells in healthy people across ages. Alongside a J-beta primer mix, a sample-barcoded 5' primer served in a second PCR lasting roughly 6 to 11 cycles. TCRdb re-called the 5' RACE reads with MiXCR, one entry per CDR3 protein. This table holds some 710,000 distinct CDR3 sequences, 22% found once. Sequenced input: blood. These TCRs come from a man aged 65 to 79 in good health.

The chain uses TRBV10-3 and TRBJ2-5, with D perhaps matching TRBD2 (5 bases). Trimming removed 0 bases at V and 5 bases at J, with 10 bases between. Germline V gene sequence: CDR1 ENHRY, CDR2 SYGVKD. The CDR3 loop spans 14 amino acids. In nucleotides, the CDR3 is TGTGCCATCAGTGAGTCACGGGGAGAGGAGACCCAGTACTTC. It codes for CAISESRGEETQYF.

This chain joins TRBV5-1 and TRBJ2-3, with TRBD2 as a possible D gene (5 bases). Trimming left V 0 bases short and J 8 bases short, with 7 bases between. The length of the CDR3 is 12 residues. The V gene's germline CDR1 is SGHRS and CDR2 YFSETQ. The CDR3 loop is CASSLEAGTQYF. For the CDR3, the DNA is TGCGCCAGCAGCTTGGAGGCGGGTACGCAGTATTTT.

With regard to this clonotype: A much bigger clone sits one base away, suggesting this may be a read error. The chain carries TRBV4-3 and TRBJ2-1; 7 positions match TRBD2. Germline CDR1 is LGHNA and CDR2 is YSLEER. The CDR3 has 13 residues. CDR3 DNA sequence: TGCGCCAGCAGCCGGGAGGGGTACAATGAGCGGTTCTTC. Amino acids: CASSREGYNERFF.

This clonotype came up a few times. The rearrangement links TRBV6-1 to TRBJ2-1; no clear D gene. The ends were cut back, 6 bases at V and 10 bases at J, with 10 bases in the middle. CDR1 is MNHNS and CDR2 is SASEGT in the germline V gene. The CDR3 runs to 11 residues. The CDR3 protein is CASRDVVEQFF. DNA of the CDR3: TGTGCCAGCAGAGATGTTGTGGAGCAGTTCTTC.

The chain has TRBV7-2 and TRBJ2-3, with 10 bases identical to TRBD2. CDR1 SGHTA and CDR2 FQGNSA come from the germline V gene. Trimming cost V 2 bases and J 3 bases; bases outside gene matches: 8. There are 17 residues in the CDR3. CDR3 sequence (DNA): TGTGCCAGCAGCTTATTGCCTAGCGGGAGCGTAACAGATACGCAGTATTTT. Residues: CASSLLPSGSVTDTQYF.

The V call is TRBV3-1, the J call TRBJ1-1; D perhaps matches TRBD1 (5 bases). The V end lost 4 bases, the J end lost 0 bases, and 15 bases lay between the germline ends. CDR3 length: 16 residues. Germline V gives CDR1 LGHDT, CDR2 YNNKEL (reference sequence). As DNA, the CDR3 is TGTGCCAGCAGCCCAGCCGGGGCGGGGCTGAACACTGAAGCTTTCTTT. It specifies CASSPAGAGLNTEAFF.

A note on this clonotype: Being one base from a much bigger clone, this may be a read error. The V and J genes are TRBV28 and TRBJ1-2; D is uncertain. There are 10 residues in the CDR3. The germline V gene has CDR1 MDHEN and CDR2 SYDVKM. The CDR3 DNA follows: TGTGCCAGCAAAGACTATGGCTACGCCTTC. Residues: CASKDYGYAF.

The sample holds a few counts of this clonotype. The chain recombines TRBV7-2 with TRBJ1-4; no reliable D call. CDR3 length: 17 amino acids. Trimming removed 5 bases at V and 4 bases at J, with 20 bases between. The V gene's germline CDR1 is SGHTA and CDR2 FQGNSA. The CDR3 DNA reads as TGTGCCAGCAGCCTTCAACCCATCCTAACCATTAATGAAAAACTGTTTTTT. It yields the protein CASSLQPILTINEKLFF.

Here the CDR3 reads CASSQEPAKNIQYF. The CDR3 DNA reads TGCGCCAGCAGCCAAGAACCAGCCAAAAACATTCAGTACTTC. V is TRBV4-1 and J is TRBJ2-4; D not resolved. The CDR3 length is 14 residues. Trimming left V 0 bases short and J 0 bases short, with 3 bases between. Per the germline V gene, CDR1 is MGHRA and CDR2 is YSYEKL.

This clonotype appeared a few times. The V gene is TRBV29-1, the J gene TRBJ2-4; TRBD2 might be the D (6 bases). This CDR3 comprises 12 residues. In germline, CDR1 is SQVTM, CDR2 ANQGSEA. V lost 4 bases, J lost 9 bases, and 13 bases lay in between. CDR3 sequence: CSVVAGTSIQYF. DNA for the CDR3: TGCAGCGTTGTGGCGGGAACAAGCATTCAGTACTTC.

The V call is TRBV5-1, the J call TRBJ1-1, with no clear D. The germline V gene encodes CDR1 SGHRS and CDR2 YFSETQ. V lost 7 bases, J lost 0 bases, and 10 bases lay in between. The CDR3 extends over 13 amino acids. CDR3 region: CASQPQMNTEAFF. The CDR3 DNA is TGCGCCAGCCAGCCACAGATGAACACTGAAGCTTTCTTT. The whole variable domain, remainder taken from reference TRBV5-1 and TRBJ1-1, is KAGVTQTPRYLIKTRGQQVTLSCSPISGHRSVSWYQQTPGQGLQFLFEYFSETQRNKGNFPGRFSGRQFSNSRSEMNVSTLELGDSALYLCASQPQMNTEAFFGQGTRLTVV.

The rearrangement links TRBV12-3 or TRBV12-4 to TRBJ2-3; the D call may be TRBD1 or TRBD2 (6 bases each). This CDR3 spans 15 amino acids. The germline V and J ends were trimmed by 6 bases and 2 bases, with 15 bases remaining between them. CDR3 protein: CASSYGGPTTDTQYF. CDR3 nucleotides: TGTGCCAGCAGCTACGGGGGCCCTACCACAGATACGCAGTATTTT.

V usage is TRBV20-1 and J usage is TRBJ2-5; the match to TRBD2 covers 7 bases. The CDR3 totals 15 residues. Looked up from germline, CDR1 is DFQATT and CDR2 is SNEGSKA (reference sequence). V shed 0 bases, J shed 2 bases, and the junction held 6 bases outside the gene matches. DNA of the CDR3: TGCAGTGCTAGAGATCCCGGGGGAGGGCAAGAGACCCAGTACTTC. Translation: CSARDPGGGQETQYF.

Points on this clonotype: The conserved phenylalanine or tryptophan is not found at the CDR3 terminus, so this likely reflects a read error. Because the CDR3's place on the DNA is in doubt, the DNA is left out and the CDR3 is given as listed by TCRdb. The chain employs TRBV7-3 and TRBJ2-1; TRBD2 was called by the table and not checked on the DNA. Germline loops: CDR1 SGHTA, CDR2 FQGTGA. The CDR3 adds up to 13 amino acids, both ends counted. CDR3 in amino acids: CASCQTSGTLSCV.

This clonotype was seen a few times. The rearrangement joins TRBV20-1 to TRBJ2-1; 11 nucleotides line up with TRBD2. Germline V lookup: CDR1 DFQATT, CDR2 SNEGSKA (reference sequence). With 6 bases clipped from V and 8 bases from J, the junction kept 6 bases outside the gene matches. This CDR3 spans 13 amino acids. CDR3 coding DNA: TGCAGTGCCCGGACTAGCGGGCGCGATGAGCAGTTCTTC. Amino acids: CSARTSGRDEQFF.

V gene TRBV20-1 combines with J gene TRBJ2-3; 7 bases are a match to TRBD2. The CDR3 has 14 residues. The V and J ends lost 1 base and 3 bases, in that order; junction bases with no gene match: 4. Germline loops: CDR1 DFQATT, CDR2 SNEGSKA (reference sequence). CDR3: CSARGSGVTDTQYF. The CDR3 region has the DNA TGCAGTGCTAGAGGGAGCGGGGTGACAGATACGCAGTATTTT.

This clonotype came up once. The rearrangement uses TRBV9 and TRBJ2-1; 7 nucleotides agree with TRBD2. The trim removed 0 bases at V and 4 bases at J, leaving 7 bases unmatched. CDR3 length equals 16 residues. CDR1 is SGDLS, CDR2 YYNGEE, per germline. The CDR3: CASSVDLAGQYNEQFF. The CDR3 DNA follows: TGTGCCAGCAGCGTAGATTTAGCGGGCCAGTACAATGAGCAGTTCTTC.

This clonotype has more than one count but fewer than ten. The V and J genes are TRBV6-5 and TRBJ2-3; D remains ambiguous. The CDR3 has 15 residues. Between the trimmed V and J ends, which lost 4 bases and 2 bases, there was a span of 13 bases. The germline V gene encodes CDR1 MNHEY and CDR2 SVGAGI. The CDR3 here is CASSFRRIPTDTQYF. In DNA form, the CDR3 reads TGTGCCAGCAGTTTCAGACGGATCCCCACAGATACGCAGTATTTT.

The chain joins TRBV9 to TRBJ2-1; perhaps TRBD2 as D (5 bases). The germline CDR1 and CDR2 sequences are SGDLS and YYNGEE. The V end was cut by 3 bases, the J end by 5 bases, with 18 bases between. The CDR3 sequence is 16 residues long. The CDR3 DNA sequence: TGTGCCAGCAGCGCCGACTACCCATCCTACAACAATGAGCAGTTCTTC. Its protein product is CASSADYPSYNNEQFF.

The chain joins TRBV7-9 to TRBJ1-2; no clear D gene. The CDR3 is made up of 15 amino acids. The V gene's germline CDR1 is SEHNR and CDR2 FQNEAQ (reference sequence). Deletions cut 0 bases from V and 1 base from J, with 9 bases between. Written as DNA, the CDR3 is TGTGCCAGCAGCTTAGCGCACGAGGTTAACTATGGCTACACCTTC. It yields the protein CASSLAHEVNYGYTF. Filled out from reference TRBV7-9 and TRBJ1-2, the complete variable domain reads DTGVSQNPRHKITKRGQNVTFRCDPISEHNRLYWYRQTLGQGPEFLTYFQNEAQLEKSRLLSDRFSAERPKGSFSTLEIQRTEQGDSAMYLCASSLAHEVNYGYTFGSGTRLTVV.

This clonotype occurred a few times. The CDR3: CASSTPRGPNTEAFF. Written as DNA, the CDR3 is TGTGCCAGCAGTACGCCGCGGGGCCCGAACACTGAAGCTTTCTTT. The chain is built from TRBV11-2 and TRBJ1-1; D is possibly TRBD1 (5 bases). The CDR3 loop spans 15 amino acids. Germline V gene sequence: CDR1 SGHAT, CDR2 FQNNGV. Trimming left V 6 bases short and J 1 base short, with 15 bases between.

This clonotype has just a few counts. The chain is built from TRBV29-1 and TRBJ1-4; D remains ambiguous. The CDR3 consists of 16 residues. Germline V gene sequence: CDR1 SQVTM, CDR2 ANQGSEA. Between the trimmed V and J ends, which lost 5 bases and 0 bases, there was a span of 16 bases. The CDR3 here is CSVIPTRVTTNEKLFF. CDR3 DNA: TGCAGCGTTATTCCGACAAGGGTTACAACTAATGAAAAACTGTTTTTT.

This clonotype has only a few counts. The rearrangement links TRBV6-2 or TRBV6-3 to TRBJ2-7; D is uncertain. Near its end, the DNA agrees better with TRBJ2-1, so the J call may be wrong. This CDR3 has 12 residues. CDR1 MNHEY and CDR2 SVGEGT come from the germline V gene. The CDR3 region is CASSYLVNEQFF. In DNA form, the CDR3 reads TGTGCCAGCAGTTACCTCGTTAATGAGCAGTTCTTC.

The V gene is TRBV5-1, the J gene TRBJ2-7; a weak D match, TRBD2 (6 bases). Trimming took off 1 base at V and 6 bases at J, with 17 bases between the two ends. The germline gives CDR1 SGHRS, CDR2 YFSETQ. The CDR3 consists of 15 residues. The CDR3 here is CASSLRMGGVSEQYF. The CDR3, as DNA: TGCGCCAGCAGCTTGCGGATGGGCGGGGTGAGCGAGCAGTACTTC. Full variable domain (outside the CDR3, taken from reference TRBV5-1 and TRBJ2-7): KAGVTQTPRYLIKTRGQQVTLSCSPISGHRSVSWYQQTPGQGLQFLFEYFSETQRNKGNFPGRFSGRQFSNSRSEMNVSTLELGDSALYLCASSLRMGGVSEQYFGPGTRLTVT.

This chain uses TRBV5-1 with TRBJ2-1; TRBD2 might be the D (5 bases). The length of the CDR3 is 14 residues. Germline CDR1 reads SGHRS; CDR2 reads YFSETQ. The V end was cut by 0 bases, the J end by 5 bases, with 9 bases between. CDR3 loop: CASSLGAAHNEQFF. The CDR3 DNA is TGCGCCAGCAGCTTGGGAGCGGCCCACAATGAGCAGTTCTTC.

The chain couples TRBV7-2 to TRBJ2-5; D unclear. Germline-derived CDR1 and CDR2 are SGHTA and FQGNSA. Trimming stripped 1 base from V and 1 base from J, with 22 bases between. The CDR3 consists of 19 residues. The CDR3 bases are TGTGCCAGCAGCTTAGGTCGCCTATCCATTTCGTCGATCCAAGAGACCCAGTACTTC. It yields the protein CASSLGRLSISSIQETQYF.

V usage is TRBV7-9 and J usage is TRBJ1-2; no firm D call. CDR3 length: 13 amino acids. V lost 5 bases, J lost 6 bases, and 13 bases lay in between. CDR1 is SEHNR and CDR2 is FQNEAQ in the germline V gene (reference sequence). CDR3 in amino acids: CASSPTPGDGYTF. The DNA of the CDR3 is TGTGCCAGCAGCCCCACACCGGGAGATGGCTACACCTTC.